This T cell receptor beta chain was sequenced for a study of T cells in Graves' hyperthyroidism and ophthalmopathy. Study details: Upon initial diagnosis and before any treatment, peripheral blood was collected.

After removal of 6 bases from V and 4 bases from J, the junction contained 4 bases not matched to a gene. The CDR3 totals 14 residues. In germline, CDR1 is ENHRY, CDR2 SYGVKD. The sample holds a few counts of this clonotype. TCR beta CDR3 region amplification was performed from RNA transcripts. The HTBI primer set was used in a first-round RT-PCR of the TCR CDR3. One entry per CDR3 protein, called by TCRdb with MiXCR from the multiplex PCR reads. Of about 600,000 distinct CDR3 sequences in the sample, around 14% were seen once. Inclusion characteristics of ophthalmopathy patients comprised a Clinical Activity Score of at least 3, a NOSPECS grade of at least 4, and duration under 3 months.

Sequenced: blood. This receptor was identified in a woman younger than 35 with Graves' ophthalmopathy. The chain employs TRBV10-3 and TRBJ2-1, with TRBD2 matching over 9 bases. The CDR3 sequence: CAISPSGVYNEQFF. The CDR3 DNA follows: TGTGCCATCAGCCCTAGCGGGGTTTACAATGAGCAGTTCTTC.